The text below deals with one T cell receptor beta chain. These data originate in a study of CD8 T cells in Susac syndrome. Bulk CD8+ and CD4+ cells came from magnetic negative isolation; CD8+ TEMRA by FACS. cDNA came from about 0.5 to 1 ug RNA primed by random hexamers. The amplification used immunoSEQ multiplex PCR on TCR beta CDR3; it spanned 54 Vbeta and 13 Jbeta. TCRdb used MiXCR to reprocess the immunoSEQ multiplex PCR reads, holding one entry per CDR3 protein. The sample contains fewer than 150,000 distinct CDR3 sequences, roughly 96% of which appear only once. With V trimmed by 4 bases and J by 5 bases, 10 bases remained unmatched. The CDR3 sequence is 17 residues long. Germline V gene data show CDR1 as SGHRS and CDR2 as YFSETQ.

This sequence joins TRBV5-1 and TRBJ2-1; TRBD2 agrees at 12 bases. Material: CD4+ T cells from PBMCs. This TCR came from a human donor in good health. Here the CDR3 reads CASSHYRTSGNHNEQFF. The CDR3 nucleotides read TGCGCCAGCAGCCATTATCGGACTAGCGGGAACCACAATGAGCAGTTCTTC. Using reference TRBV5-1 and TRBJ2-1 for the parts outside the CDR3, the full variable domain is KAGVTQTPRYLIKTRGQQVTLSCSPISGHRSVSWYQQTPGQGLQFLFEYFSETQRNKGNFPGRFSGRQFSNSRSEMNVSTLELGDSALYLCASSHYRTSGNHNEQFFGPGTRLTVL.